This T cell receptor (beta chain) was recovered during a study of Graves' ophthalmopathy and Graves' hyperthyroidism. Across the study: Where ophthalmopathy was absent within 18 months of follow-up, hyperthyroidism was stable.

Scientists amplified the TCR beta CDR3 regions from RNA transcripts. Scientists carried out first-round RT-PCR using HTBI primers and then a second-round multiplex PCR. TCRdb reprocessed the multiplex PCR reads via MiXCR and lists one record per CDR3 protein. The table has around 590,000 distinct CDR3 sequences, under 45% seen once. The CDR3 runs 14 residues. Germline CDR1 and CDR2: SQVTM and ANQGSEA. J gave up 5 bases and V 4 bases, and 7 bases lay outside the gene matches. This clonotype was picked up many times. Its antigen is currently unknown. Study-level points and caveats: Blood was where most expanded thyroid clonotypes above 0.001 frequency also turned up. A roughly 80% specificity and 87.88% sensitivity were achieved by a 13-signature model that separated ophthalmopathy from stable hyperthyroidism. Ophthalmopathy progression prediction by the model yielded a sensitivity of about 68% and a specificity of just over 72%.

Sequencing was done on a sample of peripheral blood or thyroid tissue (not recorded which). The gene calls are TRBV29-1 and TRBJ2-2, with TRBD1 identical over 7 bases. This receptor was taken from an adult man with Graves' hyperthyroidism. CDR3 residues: CSVVKGRGTGELFF. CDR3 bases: TGCAGCGTTGTGAAAGGCAGGGGGACCGGGGAGCTGTTTTTT.